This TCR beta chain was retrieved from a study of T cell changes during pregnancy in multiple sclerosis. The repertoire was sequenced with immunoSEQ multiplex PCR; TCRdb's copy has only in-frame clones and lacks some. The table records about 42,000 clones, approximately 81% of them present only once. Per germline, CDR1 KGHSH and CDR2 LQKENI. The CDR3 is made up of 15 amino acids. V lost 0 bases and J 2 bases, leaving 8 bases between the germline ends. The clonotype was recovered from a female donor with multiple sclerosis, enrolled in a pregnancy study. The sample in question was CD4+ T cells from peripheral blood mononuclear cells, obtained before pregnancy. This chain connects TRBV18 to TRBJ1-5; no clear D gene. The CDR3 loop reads CASSPPGQGNQPQHF. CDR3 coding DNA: TGTGCCAGCTCACCACCTGGTCAGGGCAATCAGCCCCAGCATTTT. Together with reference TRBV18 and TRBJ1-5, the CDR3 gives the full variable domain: NAGVMQNPRHLVRRRGQEARLRCSPMKGHSHVYWYRQLPEEGLKFMVYLQKENIIDESGMPKERFSAEFPKEGPSILRIQQVVRGDSAAYFCASSPPGQGNQPQHFGDGTRLSIL.